These 24 T cell receptor beta chains came from one sample sequenced in a study of OX40 agonist ivuxolimab in advanced cancers. Sequenced by immunoSEQ multiplex PCR; TCRdb stores in-frame clones only, minus some. Of roughly 63,000 clones listed, over 75% were seen once; the top ten hold more than 10%. This specimen was CD4+ or CD8+ T cells sorted from blood, taken in a trial of the OX40 agonist ivuxolimab. The receptor source for this set is an adult with an advanced solid tumor such as melanoma, head and neck, liver or kidney cancer.

J is TRBJ2-3 and V is TRBV2, with TRBD2 matching 11 bases. Germline V gene sequence: CDR1 SNHLY, CDR2 FYNNEI. V shed 4 bases, J shed 4 bases, and the junction held 4 bases outside the gene matches. The CDR3 sequence is 15 residues long. CDR3 sequence: CASSAGLAGSDTQYF. CDR3 in DNA: TGTGCCAGCAGTGCCGGACTAGCGGGTTCAGATACGCAGTATTTT.

This chain links TRBV19 with TRBJ2-2; possible D gene TRBD2, 7 bases. V lost 6 bases and J lost 10, with 15 bases in between. The CDR3 sequence is 13 residues long. CDR1 LNHDA and CDR2 SQIVND come from the germline V gene (reference sequence). The CDR3 sequence: CASRLGGGAELFF. Written as DNA, the CDR3 is TGTGCCAGTAGGCTGGGAGGGGGAGCGGAGCTGTTTTTT.

This clone has a single count. One junction end does not reproduce the germline sequence, and a read error may be involved. This chain connects TRBV2 to TRBJ2-2; D gene uncertain. The germline V gene encodes CDR1 SNHLY and CDR2 FYNNEI. The CDR3 totals 14 residues. Here the CDR3 DNA reads TGTGCCAGCAGTAGCAGGACGAAGACCGGGGAGCTGTTTTTT. This encodes CASSSRTKTGELFF.

The rearrangement links TRBV19 to TRBJ2-1, with 11 positions matching TRBD2. CDR3 length: 15 residues. Germline V lookup: CDR1 LNHDA, CDR2 SQIVND (reference sequence). Trimming at V came to 5 bases and at J to 6 bases, leaving 6 bases not matched to a gene. CDR3 residues: CASSLLAGGFNEQFF. CDR3 nucleotides: TGTGCCAGTAGTTTGCTAGCGGGGGGTTTCAATGAGCAGTTCTTC.

V usage is TRBV5-1 and J usage is TRBJ2-5, with 7 bases lining up with TRBD2. The junction had 9 bases not matched to a gene; V was cut back by 0 bases and J by 4 bases. The CDR3 has 16 residues. CDR1 SGHRS and CDR2 YFSETQ come from the germline V gene. The CDR3 bases are TGCGCCAGCAGCTTGGGAGTAGCGGGTGGACTAGAGACCCAGTACTTC. Translated: CASSLGVAGGLETQYF.

The chain uses TRBV29-1 and TRBJ1-2; D remains unclear. There are 15 residues in the CDR3. V dropped 4 bases and J dropped 2 bases, with 17 bases sitting between them. Germline V lookup: CDR1 SQVTM, CDR2 ANQGSEA. The CDR3 sequence is CSVVVRRNLNYGYTF. CDR3 sequence (DNA): TGCAGCGTTGTTGTTCGAAGAAACTTGAACTATGGCTACACCTTC.

This clone was seen once. CDR3 nucleotide sequence: TGTGCCAGCAGCTTGTTACTAGCGGGGGGATGGGACGAGCAGTACTTC. Translation gives CASSLLLAGGWDEQYF. The chain employs TRBV5-5 and TRBJ2-7, with TRBD2 identical over 12 bases. Trimming took 1 base from V and 5 from J; bases not matched to a gene: 7. Germline CDR1 SGHKS, CDR2 YYEKEE (reference sequence). This CDR3 has 16 residues.

This clone was detected once. The chain recombines TRBV13 with TRBJ2-7; a possible D gene is TRBD1 (6 bases). There are 13 residues in the CDR3. Trimming shortened V by 5 bases and J by 3 bases, and 11 bases separated the two germline ends. Germline lookup yields CDR1 PRHDT and CDR2 FYEKMQ (reference sequence). CDR3 in DNA: TGTGCCAGCAGCCAACAGGGTTTCTACGAGCAGTACTTC. Translating it yields CASSQQGFYEQYF. Combining the CDR3 with reference TRBV13 and TRBJ2-7 gives the whole variable domain AAGVIQSPRHLIKEKRETATLKCYPIPRHDTVYWYQQGPGQDPQFLISFYEKMQSDKGSIPDRFSAQQFSDYHSELNMSSLELGDSALYFCASSQQGFYEQYFGPGTRLTVT.

In the case of this clone: Other DNA sequences in this specimen translate into the identical CDR3. The J gene is TRBJ2-7, the V gene TRBV4-1, with TRBD2 identical over 8 bases. Germline loops: CDR1 MGHRA, CDR2 YSYEKL. The V segment lost 4 bases and the J segment 1 base; nucleotides outside the gene matches: 6. This CDR3 has 15 residues. In nucleotides, the CDR3 is TGCGCCAGCAGCCCCGGCGGCGGGAGGTCCTACGAGCAGTACTTC. Protein product: CASSPGGGRSYEQYF.

The V gene is TRBV7-2, the J gene TRBJ1-2; 9 bases are a match to TRBD1. V lost 5 bases and J lost 8; bases outside the gene matches: 6. The V gene's germline CDR1 is SGHTA and CDR2 FQGNSA. The CDR3 is made up of 13 amino acids. The CDR3 spells CASSPWTGEGYTF. The CDR3 bases are TGTGCCAGCAGCCCCTGGACAGGGGAAGGCTACACCTTC. Complete variable domain (other parts from reference TRBV7-2 and TRBJ1-2): GAGVSQSPSNKVTEKGKDVELRCDPISGHTALYWYRQSLGQGLEFLIYFQGNSAPDKSGLPSDRFSAERTGGSVSTLTIQRTQQEDSAVYLCASSPWTGEGYTFGSGTRLTVV.

V usage is TRBV7-3 and J usage is TRBJ2-3, with TRBD2 identical over 15 bases. Germline lookup yields CDR1 SGHTA and CDR2 FQGTGA. The CDR3 runs to 16 residues. V gave up 5 bases and J gave up 4 bases; unmatched junction bases: 4. CDR3 amino acids: CASSTGLAGGADTQYF. The CDR3, as DNA: TGTGCCAGCAGCACCGGACTAGCGGGAGGGGCAGATACGCAGTATTTT.

This clone was seen only a few times. This chain links TRBV9 with TRBJ1-3, with 7 bases that match TRBD1. Germline V lookup: CDR1 SGDLS, CDR2 YYNGEE. J was trimmed by 4 bases and V by 4 bases; bases with no gene match: 8. This CDR3 has 15 amino acids. CDR3 DNA: TGTGCCAGCAGCCCAAGACAGGGAATCGGAAACACCATATATTTT. Translated, it gives CASSPRQGIGNTIYF.

V and J are TRBV6-5 and TRBJ1-2, with 8 bases identical to TRBD1. V lost 4 bases, J lost 6 bases, and 4 bases stayed unmatched. CDR1 MNHEY and CDR2 SVGAGI come from the germline V gene. The CDR3 runs 13 residues. CDR3 DNA: TGTGCCAGCAGTTTCTCGGACAGGGATGGCTACACCTTC. The encoded protein is CASSFSDRDGYTF.

V gene TRBV15 combines with J gene TRBJ2-7; TRBD2 aligns across 14 bases. The germline gives CDR1 LNHNV, CDR2 YYDKDF (reference sequence). Unmatched junction bases numbered 4, after V lost 1 base and J lost 2 bases. The CDR3 loop spans 17 amino acids. CDR3 in amino acids: CATSRATTSGGAYEQYF. The CDR3 DNA reads as TGTGCCACCAGCAGAGCCACGACTAGCGGGGGGGCCTACGAGCAGTACTTC.

This chain links TRBV19 with TRBJ2-7; 7 positions agree with TRBD1. This CDR3 has 16 residues. V lost 6 bases to trimming and J lost 0 bases; unmatched junction nucleotides: 11. Germline V gene sequence: CDR1 LNHDA, CDR2 SQIVND (reference sequence). The CDR3 spells CASSKTPQGISYEQYF. CDR3 nucleotide sequence: TGTGCCAGTAGCAAAACCCCACAGGGGATCTCCTACGAGCAGTACTTC.

The chain combines TRBV29-1 with TRBJ2-5; the D is unclear. CDR1 and CDR2 (germline): SQVTM, ANQGSEA. The CDR3 is 12 amino acids. Trimming shortened V by 4 bases and J by 7 bases, and 13 bases separated the two germline ends. This CDR3 reads CSVVNIDWTQYF. The CDR3 nucleotides read TGCAGCGTTGTAAATATCGATTGGACCCAGTACTTC. Based on the CDR3 plus reference TRBV29-1 and TRBJ2-5, the full variable domain is SAVISQKPSRDICQRGTSLTIQCQVDSQVTMMFWYRQQPGQSLTLIATANQGSEATYESGFVIDKFPISRPNLTFSTLTVSNMSPEDSSIYLCSVVNIDWTQYFGPGTRLLVL.

The table lists this clone with a count of one. DNA of the CDR3: TGCAGCGTTGAACCAGGCCCCGACCGGGACAGGGGTAAATTTCACTTCGACAATGAGCAGTTCTTC. Amino acids: CSVEPGPDRDRGKFHFDNEQFF. V usage is TRBV29-1 and J usage is TRBJ2-1, with 10 bases that match TRBD1. CDR1 and CDR2 (germline): SQVTM, ANQGSEA. This CDR3 has 22 amino acids. J lost 5 bases, V lost 2 bases, and 27 bases had no gene match.

V is TRBV5-5 and J is TRBJ2-1, with 7 bases aligning to TRBD1. The V and J ends lost 4 bases and 0 bases, in that order; junction bases with no gene match: 7. The CDR3 has 16 amino acids. Germline V gives CDR1 SGHKS, CDR2 YYEKEE (reference sequence). Here the CDR3 DNA reads TGTGCCAGCAGCCCCAGGGGACAGAGCTCCTACAATGAGCAGTTCTTC. This codes for CASSPRGQSSYNEQFF.

The chain carries TRBV5-1 and TRBJ2-2; D call uncertain. The CDR3 totals 16 residues. Germline lookup yields CDR1 SGHRS and CDR2 YFSETQ. V lost 7 bases to trimming and J lost 3 bases, with 19 bases between them. This CDR3 is CASHEIGTPDTGELFF. For the CDR3, the DNA is TGCGCCAGCCACGAAATCGGTACCCCGGACACCGGGGAGCTGTTTTTT.

This clone was found a few times. The rearrangement links TRBV19 to TRBJ1-2; 7 bases line up with TRBD1. CDR3 length: 13 amino acids. Trimming cost V 6 bases and J 4 bases; bases outside gene matches: 5. The germline V gene has CDR1 LNHDA and CDR2 SQIVND (reference sequence). CDR3 sequence (DNA): TGTGCCAGTAGCAGGGGGACCCGCTATGGCTACACCTTC. This codes for CASSRGTRYGYTF.

The chain uses TRBV15 and TRBJ2-2; D remains ambiguous. Germline V lookup: CDR1 LNHNV, CDR2 YYDKDF (reference sequence). V gave up 5 bases and J gave up 4 bases, with 8 bases separating them. This CDR3 comprises 13 residues. The CDR3 loop is CATSPDPTGELFF. The CDR3 coding sequence is TGTGCCACCAGCCCTGACCCCACCGGGGAGCTGTTTTTT.

The CDR3: CASSEYRMETEAFF. CDR3 sequence (DNA): TGTGCCAGCAGTGAATATAGGATGGAGACTGAAGCTTTCTTT. This chain joins TRBV6-1 and TRBJ1-1; D remains ambiguous. The CDR3 totals 14 residues. V was pared by 2 bases and J by 5 bases, with 12 bases between. Germline CDR1 and CDR2: MNHNS and SASEGT.

The rearrangement uses TRBV5-6 and TRBJ1-3; no firm D call. The V end lost 5 bases, the J end lost 3 bases, and 9 bases lay between the germline ends. From germline, CDR1 is SGHDT and CDR2 YYEEEE. This CDR3 is 13 amino acids long. The chain's CDR3 is CASSGRGGNTIYF. CDR3 sequence (DNA): TGTGCCAGCAGTGGGCGGGGTGGAAACACCATATATTTT.

The table lists this clone with a count of one. J is TRBJ2-5 and V is TRBV5-1; 9 bases are a match to TRBD1. V trimming: 2 bases; J trimming: 1 base; junction bases outside the gene matches: 9. Germline V gene data show CDR1 as SGHRS and CDR2 as YFSETQ. The CDR3 is 17 residues long. In nucleotides, the CDR3 is TGCGCCAGCAGCTTAGGACAGGGGTTAGGTATCCAAGAGACCCAGTACTTC. Residues: CASSLGQGLGIQETQYF.